This TCR beta chain was identified in a study of T cells in Graves' hyperthyroidism and ophthalmopathy. Study details: At the time of initial diagnosis and before any treatment, peripheral blood was collected. Broader study findings: Within blood appeared most thyroid clonotypes that had expanded above 0.001.

This sample holds PBMCs from roughly 10 ml fresh peripheral blood. The CDR3 runs to 16 residues. Germline-derived CDR1 and CDR2 are SEHNR and FQNEAQ (reference sequence). The germline V and J ends were trimmed by 5 bases and 3 bases, with 20 bases remaining between them. Authors of the study amplified TCR beta CDR3 regions from RNA transcripts. RT-PCR in the first round (using the HTBI primer set) targeted the TCR CDR3. TCRdb itself ran the multiplex PCR reads through MiXCR, one entry per CDR3 protein. The repertoire holds 400,000 to 500,000 distinct CDR3 sequences, with around 15% as singletons. This clonotype was observed at least ten times. The antigen is not known.

The V gene is TRBV7-9, the J gene TRBJ2-7; the D gene is possibly TRBD1 (7 bases). The sequence derives from a woman under 30 with Graves' hyperthyroidism. Sequences were obtained from blood. This CDR3 reads CASSAGPTGRFYEQYF. The CDR3 DNA reads TGTGCCAGCAGCGCCGGTCCGACAGGGAGGTTCTACGAGCAGTACTTC. The full variable domain, completed using reference TRBV7-9 and TRBJ2-7, is DTGVSQNPRHKITKRGQNVTFRCDPISEHNRLYWYRQTLGQGPEFLTYFQNEAQLEKSRLLSDRFSAERPKGSFSTLEIQRTEQGDSAMYLCASSAGPTGRFYEQYFGPGTRLTVT.